This is a list of T cell receptor beta chains from one sample in a study of cytomegalovirus exposure and HLA in healthy donors. Some clones are missing from TCRdb's copy, which holds only in-frame ones; the method was immunoSEQ multiplex PCR. The data show 100,000 to 150,000 clones, with around 85% seen just once and more than 1.5% held by the top ten. Sequencing was carried out using PBMCs. The receptors shown here come from a boy aged 5-17 years in good health and CMV-seronegative. The CDR3 runs from the conserved cysteine through the conserved F or W. The order of the fields is CDR3 DNA, CDR3 protein, J gene, clone size, D gene, V gene. The D gene is left open where the match is weak. Rows may omit the clone size; those that give it use once, few, many or a size class.

TGCGCCAGCTCTTATGGGACAGGAGTCACTGAAGCTTTCTTT CASSYGTGVTEAFF TRBJ1-1 few TRBD1 TRBV5-1
TGTGCCAGCTCACCAAAGGCGGGCGCCCGCCCAGATACGCAGTATTTT CASSPKAGARPDTQYF TRBJ2-3 . . TRBV18
TGTGCCAGCAGCTTAGTTGAATTCCCAAAGTTGACAGTTCCCTACGAGCAGTACTTC CASSLVEFPKLTVPYEQYF TRBJ2-7 few . TRBV7-2
TGCAGCGTTAGGGACTTCTATGGCTACCCCTTC CSVRDFYGYPF TRBJ1-2 . . TRBV29-1
TGTGCCAGTAGTAGGGAGACAGGGCTCTACGAGCAGTACTTC CASSRETGLYEQYF TRBJ2-7 . TRBD1 TRBV19
TGCGCCAGCAGCCCACAAAAAACTAGCGGGGGGGCGTACGAGCAGTACTTC CASSPQKTSGGAYEQYF TRBJ2-7 . TRBD2 TRBV5-1
TGCGCCAGCAGCCAAGGGACTAGCGGGAGCGTTCGCACCGGGGAGCTGTTTTTT CASSQGTSGSVRTGELFF TRBJ2-2 . TRBD2 TRBV4-3
TGTGCCAGTAGTCTCCGGGTCAGCTGGGAGGGAAATGAAAAACTGTTTTTT CASSLRVSWEGNEKLFF TRBJ1-4 . . TRBV19
TGTGCCAGCAGCTTTCGGACAGGCCATTCTTCCTACGAGCAGTACTTC CASSFRTGHSSYEQYF TRBJ2-7 . TRBD1 TRBV7-2
TGCGCCAGCAGCCAAGAAGTAGGGACTAGCGGGGGCGTTGGTGCCACAGATACGCAGTATTTT CASSQEVGTSGGVGATDTQYF TRBJ2-3 . TRBD2 TRBV4-3
TGTGCCAGCAGCCAAGGTAACGCGGCCGGGGAGCTGTTTTTT CASSQGNAAGELFF TRBJ2-2 . . TRBV4-2
TGTGCCAGTAGTATGGAAGGTAAGGAGAATCAGCCCCAGCATTTT CASSMEGKENQPQHF TRBJ1-5 few . TRBV19
TGTGCCAGCAGCGACAGGGACAGTTCTTACGAGCAGTACTTC CASSDRDSSYEQYF TRBJ2-7 . TRBD1 TRBV7-9
TGTGCCACAAAACGAGGGACAGGACAAAATCAGCCCCAGCATTTT CATKRGTGQNQPQHF TRBJ1-5 once TRBD1 TRBV19
TGTGCCAGCAGCGTCACGCGGGGGGGCCGAGTAGAGACCCAGTACTTC CASSVTRGGRVETQYF TRBJ2-5 . TRBD2 TRBV9
TGTGCCAGCGGGGGGACTCTACGGTTCTTC CASGGTLRFF TRBJ2-1 . . TRBV2
TGTGCCTGGAGTCCCTACTTTAGCTCCTACAATGAGCAGTTCTTC CAWSPYFSSYNEQFF TRBJ2-1 . . TRBV30
TGTGCCACCAGCAGGCCGGAGGGGAGCAATCAGCCCCAGCATTTT CATSRPEGSNQPQHF TRBJ1-5 . . TRBV15
TGTGCCACCAGCAGATCCCCGGGAAGGCCGTATCAGCCCCAGCATTTT CATSRSPGRPYQPQHF TRBJ1-5 . . TRBV15
TGTGCCAGCAGCCCCGACTCAATCTCCTACGAGCAGTACTTC CASSPDSISYEQYF TRBJ2-7 . . TRBV11-2
TGTGCCAGCAGTGAAGCGCGGCAGGGCCGCTACACCTTC CASSEARQGRYTF TRBJ1-2 once . TRBV6-1
TGTGCCAGCAGTGAACTGAGGACAGGGGACTTAGCTAACTATGGCTACACCTTC CASSELRTGDLANYGYTF TRBJ1-2 . TRBD1 TRBV6-1
TGTGCCAGCAGTAAGACAGGGTTGGAGGGGGAAGAGACCCAGTACTTC CASSKTGLEGEETQYF TRBJ2-5 . . TRBV6-4
TGCAGCGTTGGCCCGACAGGGGGAGAGACCCAGTACTTC CSVGPTGGETQYF TRBJ2-5 . TRBD1 TRBV29-1
TGTGCCAGCAGCCAAGAGTCGGGGGAGGGGGATGAGCAGTTCTTC CASSQESGEGDEQFF TRBJ2-1 . . TRBV4-2
TGTGCCAGCAGTTACTCGACAGGCGCGAACACCGGGGAGCTGTTTTTT CASSYSTGANTGELFF TRBJ2-2 . . TRBV6-5
TGTGCCAGCAGCCGGCCGACAGGGGGAGCTTTCTTT CASSRPTGGAFF TRBJ1-1 . TRBD1 TRBV7-9
TGTGCCAGTAGTGCGGGACTAGCGGGGGGTTCCTACGAGCAGTACTTC CASSAGLAGGSYEQYF TRBJ2-7 once TRBD2 TRBV19
TGTGCCAGCAGTCAAGGGGGCCCCAACACTGAAGCTTTCTTT CASSQGGPNTEAFF TRBJ1-1 few TRBD1 TRBV27
TGCAGCGCGTCAGGGAGGCTGAACACTGAAGCTTTCTTT CSASGRLNTEAFF TRBJ1-1 few . TRBV29-1
TGTGCCAGCAGGACAGGGGGCCCCCGGCAGCCCCAGCATTTT CASRTGGPRQPQHF TRBJ1-5 . TRBD1 TRBV6-1
TGTGCCAGCGTTGGCGACAGGGTCTATGGCTACACCTTC CASVGDRVYGYTF TRBJ1-2 . TRBD1 TRBV2
TGTGCCAGCAGTTACTCGACAGGACAGGAATCCTACGAGCAGTACTTC CASSYSTGQESYEQYF TRBJ2-7 . TRBD1 TRBV6-5